The 28 T cell receptor beta chains below come from one sample, sequenced in a study of blood T cell repertoires in COVID-19. Here immunoSEQ multiplex PCR was the method, and the copy in TCRdb shows in-frame clones only, minus some. The sample lists roughly 290,000 clones; approximately 90% were seen once. The specimen sequenced was peripheral blood. The receptors shown here come from a woman aged 30 to 39 with COVID-19, enrolled during active disease.

The chain joins TRBV28 to TRBJ2-3; D call uncertain. Germline V CDR1 and CDR2: MDHEN, SYDVKM. V lost 3 bases, J lost 2 bases, and 6 bases lay in between. This CDR3 has 13 amino acids. The CDR3 nucleotides read TGTGCCAGCAGTTTGTCTAACACAGATACGCAGTATTTT. As protein: CASSLSNTDTQYF.

This chain connects TRBV4-3 to TRBJ2-3; D possibly corresponds to TRBD2 (6 bases). The CDR3 has 16 amino acids. Germline V gene data show CDR1 as LGHNA and CDR2 as YSLEER. Deletions cut 1 base from V and 0 bases from J, with 11 bases between. CDR3 protein: CASSQVGAGSTDTQYF. DNA of the CDR3: TGCGCCAGCAGCCAAGTAGGAGCGGGTAGCACAGATACGCAGTATTTT.

The rearrangement uses TRBV28 and TRBJ2-1, with D perhaps TRBD2 (5 bases). This CDR3 is built from 13 residues. Germline loops: CDR1 MDHEN, CDR2 SYDVKM. V shed 5 bases and J shed 4 bases, with 9 bases lying between them. The CDR3 loop reads CASSVSEYNEQFF. DNA of the CDR3: TGTGCCAGCAGTGTTAGCGAGTACAATGAGCAGTTCTTC.

The chain is built from TRBV4-1 and TRBJ2-2; 7 bases match TRBD2. This CDR3 has 18 amino acids. The junction had 9 bases not matched to a gene; V was cut back by 0 bases and J by 2 bases. The germline CDR1 and CDR2 sequences are MGHRA and YSYEKL. The CDR3, as DNA: TGCGCCAGCAGCCAAGATCGGGCTAGCGGAGACAACACCGGGGAGCTGTTTTTT. Translation: CASSQDRASGDNTGELFF.

The chain links TRBV9 to TRBJ2-3; D ambiguous. V was shortened by 0 bases and J by 6 bases, with 20 bases between the two germline ends. Germline-derived CDR1 and CDR2 are SGDLS and YYNGEE. The CDR3 loop spans 17 amino acids. CDR3 sequence: CASSVADNSPHADTQYF. Written as DNA, the CDR3 is TGTGCCAGCAGCGTAGCTGACAACTCGCCCCATGCCGATACGCAGTATTTT.

This chain connects TRBV7-2 to TRBJ2-7; 8 bases are a match to TRBD2. The J segment lost 4 bases and the V segment lost 1 base, leaving 3 bases of the junction unmatched. Germline V gene data show CDR1 as SGHTA and CDR2 as FQGNSA. The length of the CDR3 is 14 residues. CDR3 DNA: TGTGCCAGCAGCTTAGGCGGGACTAGTTACGAGCAGTACTTC. Translation gives CASSLGGTSYEQYF.

This chain links TRBV5-1 with TRBJ2-1; 8 nucleotides match TRBD2. Germline V CDR1 and CDR2: SGHRS, YFSETQ. V lost 5 bases and J lost 3; bases outside the gene matches: 4. There are 14 residues in the CDR3. The CDR3 spells CASRAGTSYNEQFF. The CDR3 nucleotides are TGCGCCAGCAGGGCCGGGACTAGCTACAATGAGCAGTTCTTC.

V usage is TRBV3-1 (or the pseudogene TRBV3-2) and J usage is TRBJ2-5; 9 bases map to TRBD2. The CDR3 consists of 17 residues. With 4 bases clipped from V and 5 bases from J, the junction kept 14 bases outside the gene matches. From germline, CDR1 is LGHDT and CDR2 YNNKEL (reference sequence). The CDR3 DNA is TGTGCCAGCAGCCTAGGACTAGCGCCACGCCGGAAGGAGACCCAGTACTTC. The encoded protein is CASSLGLAPRRKETQYF.

The chain combines TRBV2 with TRBJ2-5; TRBD2 might be the D (6 bases). The CDR3 extends over 14 amino acids. CDR1 and CDR2 (germline): SNHLY, FYNNEI. The ends were cut back, 7 bases at V and 1 base at J, with 13 bases in the middle. The CDR3 reads CASNPGEGQETQYF. CDR3 coding DNA: TGTGCCAGCAACCCGGGAGAAGGCCAAGAGACCCAGTACTTC.

V usage is TRBV19 and J usage is TRBJ1-3, with D uncertain. CDR3 length: 15 amino acids. Trimming stripped 3 bases from V and 0 bases from J, with 9 bases between. Germline V gene data show CDR1 as LNHDA and CDR2 as SQIVND (reference sequence). CDR3 bases: TGTGCCAGTAGTATGGGCCTGAGCTCTGGAAACACCATATATTTT. It codes for CASSMGLSSGNTIYF.

The chain couples TRBV7-9 to TRBJ1-5; 11 bases align to TRBD1. Per the germline V gene, CDR1 is SEHNR and CDR2 is FQNEAQ (reference sequence). The CDR3 runs 14 residues. V lost 1 base, J lost 11 bases, and 4 bases stayed unmatched. The CDR3 DNA reads as TGTGCCAGCAGCTTAGGGACAGGGGGCGCGTCCCAGCATTTT. It codes for CASSLGTGGASQHF.

This chain uses TRBV4-1 with TRBJ2-7; 11 bases are a match to TRBD2. V shed 0 bases, J shed 7 bases, and the junction held 8 bases outside the gene matches. The CDR3 has 16 residues. Germline V CDR1 and CDR2: MGHRA, YSYEKL. The DNA for the CDR3 is TGCGCCAGCAGCCAAGATCGGCTAGCGGGAGGTAGGGAGCAGTACTTC. As protein: CASSQDRLAGGREQYF.

This clone was observed a single time. The V and J genes are TRBV6-2 or TRBV6-3 and TRBJ2-3; 11 bases fit TRBD2. The germline V gene encodes CDR1 MNHEY and CDR2 SVGEGT. V lost 4 bases and J lost 4; bases outside the gene matches: 7. The CDR3 totals 16 residues. As DNA, the CDR3 is TGTGCCAGCAGTTTGTATAGCGGGAGGGCCGCAGATACGCAGTATTTT. Translation gives CASSLYSGRAADTQYF.

V gene TRBV3-1 (or the pseudogene TRBV3-2) combines with J gene TRBJ2-1, with 16 bases lining up with TRBD2. The CDR3 totals 20 residues. Trimming took 0 bases from V and 6 from J; bases not matched to a gene: 11. Germline V gene sequence: CDR1 LGHDT, CDR2 YNNKEL (reference sequence). CDR3 sequence (DNA): TGTGCCAGCAGCCAAGATCGGGGACTAGCGGGAGGGCCCAAGGGCAATGAGCAGTTCTTC. Amino acids: CASSQDRGLAGGPKGNEQFF.

The CDR3 nucleotides are TGTGCCAGCAGCAAAGGACGGGAGCTTAGCAATCAGCCCCAGCATTTT. Protein: CASSKGRELSNQPQHF. V and J are TRBV5-5 and TRBJ1-5; D call uncertain. The CDR3 loop spans 16 amino acids. Germline assignment: CDR1 SGHKS and CDR2 YYEKEE (reference sequence). V lost 4 bases, J lost 0 bases, and 14 bases lay in between. The full variable domain, rest sourced from reference TRBV5-5 and TRBJ1-5, is DAGVTQSPTHLIKTRGQQVTLRCSPISGHKSVSWYQQVLGQGPQFIFQYYEKEERGRGNFPDRFSARQFPNYSSELNVNALLLGDSALYLCASSKGRELSNQPQHFGDGTRLSIL.

This chain uses TRBV6-2 or TRBV6-3 with TRBJ2-1; 11 positions agree with TRBD2. Germline V gene lookup returns CDR1 MNHEY and CDR2 SVGEGT. The length of the CDR3 is 14 residues. V dropped 4 bases and J dropped 6; count of bases not matched to a gene: 2. In DNA, the CDR3 is TGTGCCAGCAGTTTTACTAGCGGGAGCAATGAGCAGTTCTTC. Translated: CASSFTSGSNEQFF.

The chain has TRBV28 and TRBJ1-4, with 9 bases fitting TRBD1. This CDR3 spans 16 amino acids. The germline V gene has CDR1 MDHEN and CDR2 SYDVKM. Trimming at V came to 3 bases and at J to 7 bases, leaving 9 bases not matched to a gene. CDR3 region: CASSLGSQGAAEKLFF. Here the CDR3 DNA reads TGTGCCAGCAGTTTGGGCTCACAGGGGGCGGCTGAAAAACTGTTTTTT.

This chain uses TRBV15 with TRBJ1-6, with no clear D. Germline V lookup: CDR1 LNHNV, CDR2 YYDKDF (reference sequence). This CDR3 is 13 amino acids long. Trimming removed 7 bases from V and 8 bases from J, with 12 bases in between. CDR3 sequence: CATTLSPYSPLHF. The CDR3, as DNA: TGTGCCACCACCCTGAGTCCCTATTCACCCCTCCACTTT.

On this clone itself: Other DNA sequences in this specimen translate into the identical CDR3. The chain links TRBV6-5 to TRBJ1-2; the D gene is possibly TRBD1 (5 bases). The CDR3 is 13 residues long. Germline lookup yields CDR1 MNHEY and CDR2 SVGAGI. V was pared by 3 bases and J by 4 bases, with 9 bases between. CDR3 DNA sequence: TGTGCCAGCAGTTATTCAGGGATCTATGGCTACACCTTC. Protein sequence: CASSYSGIYGYTF.

This chain links TRBV28 with TRBJ2-2, with TRBD2 matching over 10 bases. CDR1 MDHEN and CDR2 SYDVKM come from the germline V gene. The CDR3 has 17 amino acids. V dropped 4 bases and J dropped 1; count of bases not matched to a gene: 6. CDR3 coding DNA: TGTGCCAGCAGTTCCCTAGCGGGAGTGCAGAACACCGGGGAGCTGTTTTTT. This encodes CASSSLAGVQNTGELFF.

This chain links TRBV7-2 with TRBJ2-3; 8 bases are shared with TRBD2. The CDR3 is made up of 16 amino acids. The germline V gene has CDR1 SGHTA and CDR2 FQGNSA. V was pared by 4 bases and J by 4 bases, with 10 bases of the junction left unmatched. CDR3 coding DNA: TGTGCCAGCAGCTGGGGAGGGGCGGGAGGCGCAGATACGCAGTATTTT. Translating gives CASSWGGAGGADTQYF.

The rearrangement joins TRBV29-1 to TRBJ1-4, with D perhaps TRBD1 (6 bases). The V gene lost 7 bases and the J gene lost 0 bases, with 6 bases spanning the gap. Germline values: CDR1 SQVTM, CDR2 ANQGSEA. The length of the CDR3 is 12 residues. CDR3 loop: CSGQATNEKLFF. The CDR3 DNA is TGCAGCGGACAGGCAACTAATGAAAAACTGTTTTTT.

This CDR3 is CASSVDPTSGETQYF. Here the CDR3 DNA reads TGTGCCAGCAGCGTAGATCCGACTAGCGGTGAGACCCAGTACTTC. The rearrangement uses TRBV9 and TRBJ2-5; 9 bases are a match to TRBD2. Germline trimming cut 0 bases from V and 5 bases from J; bases unmatched to any gene: 5. Per germline, CDR1 SGDLS and CDR2 YYNGEE. The CDR3 has 15 amino acids.

The V and J genes are TRBV30 and TRBJ2-1; TRBD2 matches 7 bases. The CDR3 is made up of 15 amino acids. Trimming at V came to 4 bases and at J to 0 bases, leaving 6 bases not matched to a gene. Germline lookup yields CDR1 GTSNPN and CDR2 SVGIG (reference sequence). As DNA, the CDR3 is TGTGCCTGGAAGACTAGCTGGAGCTCCTACAATGAGCAGTTCTTC. It specifies CAWKTSWSSYNEQFF.

This rearrangement joins TRBV6-5 to TRBJ1-3; tentatively, D is TRBD1 (6 bases). This CDR3 contains 11 residues. V was trimmed by 5 bases and J by 8 bases, leaving 7 bases between them. CDR1 is MNHEY and CDR2 is SVGAGI in the germline V gene. DNA for the CDR3: TGTGCCAGCAGTAAGGGGGACACCATATATTTT. Its protein product is CASSKGDTIYF.

The CDR3 region has the DNA TGCAGCGTTGAATTACTCGGGGGTACCTACGAGCAGTACTTC. Encoded protein: CSVELLGGTYEQYF. The V gene is TRBV29-1, the J gene TRBJ2-7; maybe TRBD2 (6 bases). Trimming left V 2 bases short and J 2 bases short, with 13 bases between. CDR1 and CDR2 (germline): SQVTM, ANQGSEA. The CDR3 is made up of 14 amino acids.

The gene calls are TRBV3-1 (or the pseudogene TRBV3-2) and TRBJ1-1, with TRBD1 matching over 11 bases. This CDR3 has 14 residues. In germline, CDR1 is LGHDT, CDR2 YNNKEL (reference sequence). The ends lost 4 bases at V and 7 bases at J; junction bases unmatched: 5. This CDR3 reads CASSLGQGESEAFF. CDR3 DNA: TGTGCCAGCAGCCTGGGACAGGGGGAAAGTGAAGCTTTCTTT.

This chain links TRBV9 with TRBJ1-1; D not resolved. The CDR3 sequence is 13 residues long. V shed 0 bases and J shed 3 bases, with 6 bases lying between them. The V gene's germline CDR1 is SGDLS and CDR2 YYNGEE. CDR3: CASSVVADTEAFF. The CDR3 region has the DNA TGTGCCAGCAGCGTAGTAGCAGACACTGAAGCTTTCTTT.